Listed below are T cell receptor beta chains from one sample, sequenced in a study. Some clones are missing from TCRdb's copy, which holds only in-frame ones; the method was immunoSEQ multiplex PCR. The repertoire holds roughly 68,000 clones, with 93% as singletons. The sequenced sample was PBMCs. These receptors all come from a man aged 35 to 55 with rheumatoid arthritis. Each CDR3 is given with its conserved first and last residue.

>TRBV5-4
CASEDRDLFRTDTQYF
>TRBV2
CASRLGGNSEAFF
>TRBV9
CASSGSAGYEQFF
>TRBV3-1/TRBV3-2
CASRHPGTSGRAGTGELFF
>TRBV19
CASSISFIGPDTQYF
>TRBV6-2/TRBV6-3
CASSDRGIDNQPQHF
>TRBV28
CASRADRVEYEQYF
>TRBV5-5
CASSLQQGRTEAFF
>TRBV5-1
CASSLVADLTDTQYF
>TRBV11-2
CASSPYLQLNYNSPLHF
>TRBV5-6
CASSLDALYNSPLHF
>TRBV11-1
CASSLTSGRTGELFF
>TRBV5-1
CASSGGGRGGYTF
>TRBV6-5
CASIRQGLETQYF
>TRBV15
CATSRETSGGHRNTADTQYF
>TRBV6-5
CASSHPDPGEKLFF
>TRBV15
CATSRQTHYEQYF
>TRBV27
CASSSRDEGGGYNEQFF
>TRBV7-9
CASSLALDAGGAFF
>TRBV19
CASSKHPGAAGELFF
>TRBV30
CAWNLDMPDSPLHF